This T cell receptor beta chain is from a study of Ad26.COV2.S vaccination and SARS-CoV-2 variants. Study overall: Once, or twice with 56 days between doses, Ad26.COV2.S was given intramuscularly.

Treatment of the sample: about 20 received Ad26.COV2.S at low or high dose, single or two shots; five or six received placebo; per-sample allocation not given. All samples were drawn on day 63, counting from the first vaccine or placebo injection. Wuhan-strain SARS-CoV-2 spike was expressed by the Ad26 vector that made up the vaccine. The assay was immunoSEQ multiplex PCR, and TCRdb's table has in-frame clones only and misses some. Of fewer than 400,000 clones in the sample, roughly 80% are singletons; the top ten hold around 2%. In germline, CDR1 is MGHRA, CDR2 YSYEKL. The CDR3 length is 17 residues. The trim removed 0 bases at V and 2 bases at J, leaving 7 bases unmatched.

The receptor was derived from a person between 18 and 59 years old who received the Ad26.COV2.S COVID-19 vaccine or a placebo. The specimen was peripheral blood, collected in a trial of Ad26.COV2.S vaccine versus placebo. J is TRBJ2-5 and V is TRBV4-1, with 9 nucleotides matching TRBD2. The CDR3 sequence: CASSQEPAGGFQETQYF. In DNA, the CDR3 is TGCGCCAGCAGCCAAGAGCCAGCGGGGGGATTTCAAGAGACCCAGTACTTC.